This T cell receptor (beta chain) was sequenced during a study of regulatory T cells in long-lasting Graves disease. Combining iRepertoire HTBI primers with Arm-PCR of CDR3 regions, the authors built TCR beta libraries. Each CDR3 protein gets one entry after TCRdb re-called the multiplex PCR reads with MiXCR. This sample has about 620,000 distinct CDR3 sequences, with roughly 16% found just once. Time point reported: newly diagnosed GD, antithyroid drugs for less than 3 months. RNA isolated from PBMCs was used to make the TCR library. Of note for this clonotype: One end of the junction does not line up with germline, which may come from a read error.

The CDR3 contains 13 residues. Germline V gives CDR1 SGHTA, CDR2 FQGNSA. These data also featured in a second study, about T cells in Graves' hyperthyroidism and ophthalmopathy.

The sequencing here drew on peripheral blood mononuclear cells (PBMCs), taken at new diagnosis, from a patient treated with antithyroid drugs. The clonotype was recovered from a young woman with Graves disease. The genes are TRBV7-2 and TRBJ2-5; a possible D gene is TRBD2 (5 bases). For the CDR3, the DNA is TGTGTCAGCAGCTTAGGAGGCCGGGAGACCCAGTACTTC. Amino acid sequence: CVSSLGGRETQYF.